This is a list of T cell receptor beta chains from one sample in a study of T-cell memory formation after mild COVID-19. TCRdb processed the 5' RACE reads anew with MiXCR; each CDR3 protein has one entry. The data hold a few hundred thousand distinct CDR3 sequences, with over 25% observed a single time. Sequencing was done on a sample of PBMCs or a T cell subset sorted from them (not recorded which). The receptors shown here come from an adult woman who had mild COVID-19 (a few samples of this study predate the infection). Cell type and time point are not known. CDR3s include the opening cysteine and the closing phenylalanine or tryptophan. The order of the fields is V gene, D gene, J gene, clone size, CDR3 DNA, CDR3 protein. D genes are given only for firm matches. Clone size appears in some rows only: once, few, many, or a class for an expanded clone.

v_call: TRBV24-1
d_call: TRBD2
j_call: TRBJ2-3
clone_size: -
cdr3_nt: TGTGCCACCAGTGATCCGGGGAGGGACACAGATACGCAGTATTTT
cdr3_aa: CATSDPGRDTDTQYF

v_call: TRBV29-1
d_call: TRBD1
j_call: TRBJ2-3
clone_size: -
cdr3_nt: TGCAGCGTGGTTCGACAGGGCCCAAGCACAGATACGCAGTATTTT
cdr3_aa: CSVVRQGPSTDTQYF

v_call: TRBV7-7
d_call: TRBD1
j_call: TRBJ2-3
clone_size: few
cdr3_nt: TGTGCCAGCAGGGCGAGGACAGGGGCAGATACGCAGTATTTT
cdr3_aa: CASRARTGADTQYF

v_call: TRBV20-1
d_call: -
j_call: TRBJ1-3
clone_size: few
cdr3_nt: TGCAGTGCTAGAGAGCATGGGTTTGCTGGAAACACCATATATTTT
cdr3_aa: CSAREHGFAGNTIYF

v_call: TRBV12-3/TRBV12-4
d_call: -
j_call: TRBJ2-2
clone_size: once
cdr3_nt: TGTGCCAGCAGTTATAGCCTCGCGAACACCGGGGAGCTGTTTTTT
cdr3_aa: CASSYSLANTGELFF

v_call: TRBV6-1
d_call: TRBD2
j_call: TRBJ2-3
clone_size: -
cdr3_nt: TGTGCCAGCAGCCCCCTAGCGGGGTGGGGAGATACGCAGTATTTT
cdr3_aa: CASSPLAGWGDTQYF

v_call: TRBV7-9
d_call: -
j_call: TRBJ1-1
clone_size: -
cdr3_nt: TGTGCCAGCAGCTTAACCCTCGGGGCTGAAGCTTTCTTT
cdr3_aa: CASSLTLGAEAFF

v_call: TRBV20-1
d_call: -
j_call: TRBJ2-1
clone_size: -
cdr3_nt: TGCAGTGACGGGATCTATGAGCAGTTCTTC
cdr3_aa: CSDGIYEQFF

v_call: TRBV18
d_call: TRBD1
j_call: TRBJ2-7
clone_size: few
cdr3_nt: TGTGCCAGCTCACCACCTGGACAGGGTGGTAGGTTAACCTACGAGCAGTACTTC
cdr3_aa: CASSPPGQGGRLTYEQYF

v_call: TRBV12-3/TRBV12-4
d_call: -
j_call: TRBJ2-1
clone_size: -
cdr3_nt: TGTGCCAGCAGTGTTTCAAGCTCCTACAATGAGCAGTTCTTC
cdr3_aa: CASSVSSSYNEQFF

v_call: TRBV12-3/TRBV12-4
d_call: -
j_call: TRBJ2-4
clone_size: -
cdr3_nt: TGTGCCAGCAGTTTATATCTGGCGGTAGGGAACCCAAACATTCAGTACTTC
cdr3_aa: CASSLYLAVGNPNIQYF

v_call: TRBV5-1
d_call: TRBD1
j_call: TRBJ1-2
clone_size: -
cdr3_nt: TGCGCCAGCAGCTTGAGGGGGCCTGGTGGCTATGGCTACACCTTC
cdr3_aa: CASSLRGPGGYGYTF

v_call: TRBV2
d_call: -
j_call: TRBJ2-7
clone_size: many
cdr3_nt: TGTGCCAGCAGTAAACAGGGCTACGAGCAGTACTTC
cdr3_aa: CASSKQGYEQYF

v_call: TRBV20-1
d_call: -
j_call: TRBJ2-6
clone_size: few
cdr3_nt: TGCAGTGCTCACGTCAGGCGGTCTGGGGCCAACGTCCTGACTTTC
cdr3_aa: CSAHVRRSGANVLTF

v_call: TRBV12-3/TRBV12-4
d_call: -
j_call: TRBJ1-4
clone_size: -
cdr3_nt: TGTGCCAGCAGGCCGGGACTCAGGTTTTTT
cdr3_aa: CASRPGLRFF